Listed below are T cell receptor beta chains from one sample, sequenced in a study of T cell repertoires in ileal Crohn's disease. The assay was immunoSEQ multiplex PCR, and TCRdb's table has in-frame clones only and misses some. The sample lists about 3,000 clones, approximately 90% occurring once. Material for sequencing was ileal tissue. These receptors were taken from an adult with Crohn's disease. Both conserved end residues are part of each CDR3. Each record gives: clone size, CDR3 length, D gene, V gene, J gene, CDR3 DNA, CDR3 protein. D genes are given only for firm matches. The size field is filled for only some rows; it gives once, few, many or a size class.

clone size: once; CDR3 length: 12; D gene: TRBD1; V gene: TRBV7-9; J gene: TRBJ1-1; CDR3 DNA: TGTGCCAGCGAGGACAGGGTAACTCTCGCTTTCTTT; CDR3 protein: CASEDRVTLAFF
clone size: .; CDR3 length: 13; D gene: .; V gene: TRBV19; J gene: TRBJ2-3; CDR3 DNA: TGTGCCAGTACGGCAGGGCTCCACAATACGCAGTATTTT; CDR3 protein: CASTAGLHNTQYF
clone size: .; CDR3 length: 11; D gene: TRBD2; V gene: TRBV2; J gene: TRBJ2-3; CDR3 DNA: TGTGCCAGCACTGGGGAGGGAACGCAGTATTTT; CDR3 protein: CASTGEGTQYF
clone size: .; CDR3 length: 15; D gene: .; V gene: TRBV6-5; J gene: TRBJ2-5; CDR3 DNA: TGTGCCAGCAGATCTCGGGTATTCCGGGAAGAGACCCAGTACTTC; CDR3 protein: CASRSRVFREETQYF
clone size: .; CDR3 length: 15; D gene: TRBD2; V gene: TRBV6-1; J gene: TRBJ2-5; CDR3 DNA: TGTGCCAGCAGGGGGGGGAGAGCGGGAGAAGAGACCCAGTACTTC; CDR3 protein: CASRGGRAGEETQYF
clone size: .; CDR3 length: 13; D gene: .; V gene: TRBV5-1; J gene: TRBJ1-1; CDR3 DNA: TGCGCCAGCAGCTTGATGAACGGCGGGGAAGCTTTCTTT; CDR3 protein: CASSLMNGGEAFF
clone size: .; CDR3 length: 14; D gene: .; V gene: TRBV7-9; J gene: TRBJ2-7; CDR3 DNA: TGTGCCAGCAGCTTTGTGGGTGGGGGTGACGAGCAGTACTTC; CDR3 protein: CASSFVGGGDEQYF
clone size: .; CDR3 length: 13; D gene: .; V gene: TRBV5-1; J gene: TRBJ2-1; CDR3 DNA: TGCGCCAGCAGCATAGTCAGCAGCTATGAGCAGTTCTTC; CDR3 protein: CASSIVSSYEQFF
clone size: few; CDR3 length: 15; D gene: .; V gene: TRBV11-2; J gene: TRBJ2-6; CDR3 DNA: TGTGCCAGCAGCACCTCAGGGCCTGGGGCCAACGTCCTGACTTTC; CDR3 protein: CASSTSGPGANVLTF
clone size: .; CDR3 length: 16; D gene: TRBD2; V gene: TRBV4-1; J gene: TRBJ2-2; CDR3 DNA: TGCGCCAGCAGCCAAGAATCCGGGGGGATGGCCGGGGAGCTGTTTTTT; CDR3 protein: CASSQESGGMAGELFF
clone size: .; CDR3 length: 14; D gene: TRBD1; V gene: TRBV5-4; J gene: TRBJ2-7; CDR3 DNA: TGTGCCAGCAGCCGAGGACAGGGTGGGTACGAGCAGTACTTC; CDR3 protein: CASSRGQGGYEQYF
clone size: .; CDR3 length: 14; D gene: .; V gene: TRBV6-1; J gene: TRBJ1-2; CDR3 DNA: TGTGCCAGCAGTTCCCACGGGGCTGGCTTCGGCTACACCTTC; CDR3 protein: CASSSHGAGFGYTF
clone size: few; CDR3 length: 17; D gene: .; V gene: TRBV10-3; J gene: TRBJ1-1; CDR3 DNA: TGTGCCATCAGTGAGGACCTGGGGCGGGGAGGAAGCGCTGAAGCTTTCTTT; CDR3 protein: CAISEDLGRGGSAEAFF
clone size: .; CDR3 length: 16; D gene: TRBD1; V gene: TRBV11-2; J gene: TRBJ2-2; CDR3 DNA: TGTGCCAGCAGCCTCCGGGACAGGGGCGTCACCGGGGAGCTGTTTTTT; CDR3 protein: CASSLRDRGVTGELFF
clone size: .; CDR3 length: 13; D gene: .; V gene: TRBV29-1; J gene: TRBJ1-2; CDR3 DNA: TGCAGCGTGGGCAACAACAGGCCTTATGGCTACACCTTC; CDR3 protein: CSVGNNRPYGYTF
clone size: few; CDR3 length: 16; D gene: TRBD1; V gene: TRBV27; J gene: TRBJ1-5; CDR3 DNA: TGTGCCAGCAGCCCCCAGGGACAGGGAGGTTGGCAGCCCCAGCATTTT; CDR3 protein: CASSPQGQGGWQPQHF
clone size: .; CDR3 length: 15; D gene: .; V gene: TRBV6-1; J gene: TRBJ1-1; CDR3 DNA: TGTGCCAGCAGTGAACTCCCAGGAACCAACACTGAAGCTTTCTTT; CDR3 protein: CASSELPGTNTEAFF
clone size: .; CDR3 length: 16; D gene: .; V gene: TRBV27; J gene: TRBJ1-1; CDR3 DNA: TGTGCCAGCAGTGGATACGGGGAAGGGGTTATCACTGAAGCTTTCTTT; CDR3 protein: CASSGYGEGVITEAFF
clone size: .; CDR3 length: 13; D gene: .; V gene: TRBV27; J gene: TRBJ2-3; CDR3 DNA: TGTGCCAGCAGTATGGCCGGCACAGATACGCAGTATTTT; CDR3 protein: CASSMAGTDTQYF
clone size: .; CDR3 length: 15; D gene: .; V gene: TRBV18; J gene: TRBJ2-3; CDR3 DNA: TGTGCCAGCTCCCCTGGAGGGATGATCACAGATACGCAGTATTTT; CDR3 protein: CASSPGGMITDTQYF
clone size: .; CDR3 length: 15; D gene: TRBD1; V gene: TRBV11-2; J gene: TRBJ1-2; CDR3 DNA: TGTGCCAGCAGCCCGCAGGGGGTAACCCTCTATGGCTACACCTTC; CDR3 protein: CASSPQGVTLYGYTF
clone size: .; CDR3 length: 14; D gene: TRBD1; V gene: TRBV2; J gene: TRBJ1-1; CDR3 DNA: TGTGCCAGCAGCCAGGGGGCGCGAGGCACTGAAGCTTTCTTT; CDR3 protein: CASSQGARGTEAFF